This entry is about one T cell receptor (beta chain). The antigen is not known. The primer mix had 60 Vbeta and 13 Jbeta primers. The method was immunoSEQ multiplex PCR; TCRdb's version includes in-frame clones alone and lacks a portion of them. The repertoire table contains some 83,000 clones. The data were obtained in a study of cytomegalovirus exposure and HLA in healthy donors. Findings and caveats of the study: Later work associated 16,951 TCR beta sequences with HLA alleles at 0.05 false discovery rate.

CDR3 length equals 16 residues. Germline V gives CDR1 LNHNV, CDR2 YYDKDF (reference sequence). Trimming removed 0 bases from V and 3 bases from J; junction bases left unmatched: 5. V gene TRBV15 combines with J gene TRBJ2-1; 7 bases line up with TRBD2. Input material: PBMCs. This receptor was taken from a woman in her twenties or thirties in good health and CMV-seronegative. The CDR3 DNA follows: TGTGCCACCAGCAGAGATCGCGGGAGTGGCTACAATGAGCAGTTCTTC. Its translation: CATSRDRGSGYNEQFF.